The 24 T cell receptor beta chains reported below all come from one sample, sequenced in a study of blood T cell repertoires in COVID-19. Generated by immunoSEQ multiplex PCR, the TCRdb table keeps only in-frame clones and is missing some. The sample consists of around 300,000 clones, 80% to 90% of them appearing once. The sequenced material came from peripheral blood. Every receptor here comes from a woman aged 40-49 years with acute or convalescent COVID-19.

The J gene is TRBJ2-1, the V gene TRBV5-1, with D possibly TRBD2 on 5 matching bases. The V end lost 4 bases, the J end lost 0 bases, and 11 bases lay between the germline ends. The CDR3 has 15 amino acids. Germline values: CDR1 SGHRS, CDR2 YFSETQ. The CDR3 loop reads CASSPGLGSYNEQFF. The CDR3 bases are TGCGCCAGCAGCCCCGGACTGGGCTCCTACAATGAGCAGTTCTTC. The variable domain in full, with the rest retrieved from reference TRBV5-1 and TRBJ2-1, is KAGVTQTPRYLIKTRGQQVTLSCSPISGHRSVSWYQQTPGQGLQFLFEYFSETQRNKGNFPGRFSGRQFSNSRSEMNVSTLELGDSALYLCASSPGLGSYNEQFFGPGTRLTVL.

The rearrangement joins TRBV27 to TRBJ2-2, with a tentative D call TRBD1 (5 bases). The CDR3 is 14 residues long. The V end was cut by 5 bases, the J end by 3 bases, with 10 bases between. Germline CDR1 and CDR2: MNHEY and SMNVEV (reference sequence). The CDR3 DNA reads TGTGCCAGCAGTCAGACAGCAGACACCGGGGAGCTGTTTTTT. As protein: CASSQTADTGELFF.

The CDR3 spells CAISGTGEDIQYF. Here the CDR3 DNA reads TGTGCCATCAGTGGGACAGGTGAAGACATTCAGTACTTC. This chain joins TRBV10-3 and TRBJ2-4; 7 bases fit TRBD1. V lost 4 bases and J lost 8; bases outside the gene matches: 5. This CDR3 has 13 amino acids. The germline CDR1 and CDR2 sequences are ENHRY and SYGVKD.

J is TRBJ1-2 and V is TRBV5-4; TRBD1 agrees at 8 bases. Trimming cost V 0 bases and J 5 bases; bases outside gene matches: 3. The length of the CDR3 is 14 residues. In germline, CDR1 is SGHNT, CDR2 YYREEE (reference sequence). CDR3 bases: TGTGCCAGCAGCTTGGGACAGGGGACTTATGGCTACACCTTC. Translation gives CASSLGQGTYGYTF.

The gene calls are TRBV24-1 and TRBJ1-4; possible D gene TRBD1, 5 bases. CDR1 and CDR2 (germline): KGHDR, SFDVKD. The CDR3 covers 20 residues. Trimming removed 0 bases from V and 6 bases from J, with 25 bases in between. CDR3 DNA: TGTGCCACCAGTGATTTGAGTTGGAAAGCCGGGCGGGGACGGGATGAAAAACTGTTTTTT. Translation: CATSDLSWKAGRGRDEKLFF.

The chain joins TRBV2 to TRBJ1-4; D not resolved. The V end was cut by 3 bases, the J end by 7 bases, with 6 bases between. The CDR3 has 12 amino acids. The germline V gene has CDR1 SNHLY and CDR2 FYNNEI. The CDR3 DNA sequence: TGTGCCAGCAGTGACAGAGGTGAAAAACTGTTTTTT. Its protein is CASSDRGEKLFF.

CDR3 DNA: TGTGCCAGCAGTCTCGAGGTGACCCTCCAGCCCCAGCATTTT. The encoded protein is CASSLEVTLQPQHF. The chain has TRBV28 and TRBJ1-5; D gene ambiguous. There are 14 residues in the CDR3. CDR1 is MDHEN, CDR2 SYDVKM, per germline. Trimming stripped 5 bases from V and 7 bases from J, with 15 bases between.

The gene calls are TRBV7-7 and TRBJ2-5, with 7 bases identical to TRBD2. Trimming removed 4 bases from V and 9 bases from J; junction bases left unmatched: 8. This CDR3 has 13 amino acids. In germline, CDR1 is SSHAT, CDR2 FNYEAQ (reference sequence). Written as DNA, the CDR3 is TGTGCCAGCAGCTGGGGAGGGGAGAGGTCCCAGTACTTC. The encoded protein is CASSWGGERSQYF.

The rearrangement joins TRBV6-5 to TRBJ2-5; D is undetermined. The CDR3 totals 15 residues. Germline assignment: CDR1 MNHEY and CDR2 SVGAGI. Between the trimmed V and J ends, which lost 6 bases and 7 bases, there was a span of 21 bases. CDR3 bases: TGTGCCAGCAGCTACGAACCCACAGTCCTCGGGACCCAGTACTTC. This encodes CASSYEPTVLGTQYF.

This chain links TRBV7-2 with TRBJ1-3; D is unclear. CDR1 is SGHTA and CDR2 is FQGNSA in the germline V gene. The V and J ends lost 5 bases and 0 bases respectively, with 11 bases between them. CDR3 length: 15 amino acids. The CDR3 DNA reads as TGTGCCAGCAGCCAGGACTCTTACTCTGGAAACACCATATATTTT. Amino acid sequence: CASSQDSYSGNTIYF.

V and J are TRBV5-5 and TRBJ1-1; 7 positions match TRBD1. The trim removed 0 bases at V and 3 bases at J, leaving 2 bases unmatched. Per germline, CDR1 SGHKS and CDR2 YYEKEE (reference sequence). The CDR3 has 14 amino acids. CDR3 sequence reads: CASSLADRDTEAFF. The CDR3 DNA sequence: TGTGCCAGCAGCTTGGCCGACAGGGACACTGAAGCTTTCTTT.

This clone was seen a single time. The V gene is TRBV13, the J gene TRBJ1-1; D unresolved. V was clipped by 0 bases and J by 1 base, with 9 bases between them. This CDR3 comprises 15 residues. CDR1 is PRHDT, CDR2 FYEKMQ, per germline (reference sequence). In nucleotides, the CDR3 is TGTGCCAGCAGCTTAGGAGGCGGTCCGAACACTGAAGCTTTCTTT. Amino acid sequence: CASSLGGGPNTEAFF. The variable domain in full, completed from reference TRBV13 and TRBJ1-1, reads AAGVIQSPRHLIKEKRETATLKCYPIPRHDTVYWYQQGPGQDPQFLISFYEKMQSDKGSIPDRFSAQQFSDYHSELNMSSLELGDSALYFCASSLGGGPNTEAFFGQGTRLTVV.

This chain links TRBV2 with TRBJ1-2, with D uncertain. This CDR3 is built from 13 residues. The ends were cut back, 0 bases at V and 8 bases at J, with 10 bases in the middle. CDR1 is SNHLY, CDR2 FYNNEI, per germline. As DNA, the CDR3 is TGTGCCAGCAGTGAAGCCCAAGGACTGGGCTACACCTTC. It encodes CASSEAQGLGYTF.

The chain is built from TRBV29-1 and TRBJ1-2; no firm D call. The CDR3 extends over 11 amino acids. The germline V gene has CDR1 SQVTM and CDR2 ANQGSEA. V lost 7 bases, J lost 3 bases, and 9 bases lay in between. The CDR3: CSALEDYGYTF. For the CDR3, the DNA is TGCAGCGCTTTGGAGGACTATGGCTACACCTTC.

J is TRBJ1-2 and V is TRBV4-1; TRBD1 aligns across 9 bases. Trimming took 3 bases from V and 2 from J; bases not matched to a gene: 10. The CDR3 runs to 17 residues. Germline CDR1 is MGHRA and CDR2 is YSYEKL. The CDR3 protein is CASSQGYRGRSNYGYTF. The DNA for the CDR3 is TGCGCCAGCAGCCAGGGATACAGGGGGCGATCGAACTATGGCTACACCTTC.

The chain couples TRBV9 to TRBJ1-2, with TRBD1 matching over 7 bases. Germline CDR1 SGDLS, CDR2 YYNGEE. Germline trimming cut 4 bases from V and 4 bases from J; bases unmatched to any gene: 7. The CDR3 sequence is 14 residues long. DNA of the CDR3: TGTGCCAGCAGCCCCCAAGGGGGCGGCTATGGCTACACCTTC. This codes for CASSPQGGGYGYTF.

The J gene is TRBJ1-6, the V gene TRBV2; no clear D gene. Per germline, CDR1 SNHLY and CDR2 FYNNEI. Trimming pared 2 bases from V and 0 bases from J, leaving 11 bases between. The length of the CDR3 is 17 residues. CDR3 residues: CASSEWQVPSYNSPLHF. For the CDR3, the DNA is TGTGCCAGCAGTGAATGGCAGGTCCCCTCCTATAATTCACCCCTCCACTTT.

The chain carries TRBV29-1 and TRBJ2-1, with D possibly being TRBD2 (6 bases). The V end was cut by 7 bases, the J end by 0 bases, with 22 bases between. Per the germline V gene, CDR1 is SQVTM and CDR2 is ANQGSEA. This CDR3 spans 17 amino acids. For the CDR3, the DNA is TGCAGCGGCAAAGGTATGGGTGACGGGAGCTCCTACAATGAGCAGTTCTTC. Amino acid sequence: CSGKGMGDGSSYNEQFF.

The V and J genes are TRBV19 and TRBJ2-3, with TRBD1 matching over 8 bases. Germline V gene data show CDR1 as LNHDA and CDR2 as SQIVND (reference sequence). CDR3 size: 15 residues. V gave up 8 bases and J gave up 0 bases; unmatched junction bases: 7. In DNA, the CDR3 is TGTGCCAGTCGTTCGACAGGGGTAAGCACAGATACGCAGTATTTT. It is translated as CASRSTGVSTDTQYF. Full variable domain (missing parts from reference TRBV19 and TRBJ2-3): DGGITQSPKYLFRKEGQNVTLSCEQNLNHDAMYWYRQDPGQGLRLIYYSQIVNDFQKGDIAEGYSVSREKKESFPLTVTSAQKNPTAFYLCASRSTGVSTDTQYFGPGTRLTVL.

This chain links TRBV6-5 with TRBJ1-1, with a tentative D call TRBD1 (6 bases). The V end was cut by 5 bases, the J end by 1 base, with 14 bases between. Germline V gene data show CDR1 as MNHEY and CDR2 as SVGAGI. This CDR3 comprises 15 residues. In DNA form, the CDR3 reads TGTGCCAGCAGTAGAGCCGTGACAGGGAACACTGAAGCTTTCTTT. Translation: CASSRAVTGNTEAFF.

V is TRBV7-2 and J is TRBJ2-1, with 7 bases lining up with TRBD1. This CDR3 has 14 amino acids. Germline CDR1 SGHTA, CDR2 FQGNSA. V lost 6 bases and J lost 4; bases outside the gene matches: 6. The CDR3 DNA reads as TGTGCCAGCAGTCGACAGGGTTCGTACAATGAGCAGTTCTTC. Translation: CASSRQGSYNEQFF.

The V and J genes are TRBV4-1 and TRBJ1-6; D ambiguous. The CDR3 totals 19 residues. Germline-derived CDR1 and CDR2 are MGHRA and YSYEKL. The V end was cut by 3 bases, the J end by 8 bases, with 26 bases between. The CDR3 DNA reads TGCGCCAGCAGCCAGGCACTTAGGTTCCTTTCCTCCGGGGATTCACCCCTCCACTTT. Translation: CASSQALRFLSSGDSPLHF.

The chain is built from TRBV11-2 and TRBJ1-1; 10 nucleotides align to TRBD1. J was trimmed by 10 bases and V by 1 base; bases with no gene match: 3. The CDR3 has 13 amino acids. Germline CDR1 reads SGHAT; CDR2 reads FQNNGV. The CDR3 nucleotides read TGTGCCAGCAGCTTAGGACAGGGGGCTTTAGCTTTCTTT. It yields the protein CASSLGQGALAFF.

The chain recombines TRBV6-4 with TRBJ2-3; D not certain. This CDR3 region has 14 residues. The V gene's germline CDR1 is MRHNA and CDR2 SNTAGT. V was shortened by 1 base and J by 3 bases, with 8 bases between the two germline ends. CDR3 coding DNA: TGTGCCAGCAGTGACTTTCCCTATACAGATACGCAGTATTTT. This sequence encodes CASSDFPYTDTQYF.